This T cell receptor beta chain was profiled in a study of early stage breast cancer tumors. Overall study context: Most of the 16 invasive tumors were ER+, PR+ and HER2-. Average read coverage per sample was approximately 9.4-fold. Study-level results: Tumors had roughly 2.5-fold higher T cell density and higher clonality than adjacent normal breast tissue.

Blood replicates held 0.5 ug DNA, tumor or normal breast roughly 1.5 ug, two each. The method was immunoSEQ multiplex PCR; TCRdb's version includes in-frame clones alone and lacks a portion of them. The sample contains about 53,000 clones, around nine tenths of which appear only once. Comments on this clone: Its antigen is not identified.

Germline V gene sequence: CDR1 LNHDA, CDR2 SQIVND (reference sequence). CDR3 size: 16 residues. J was trimmed by 8 bases and V by 5 bases; bases with no gene match: 11. This sequence was found in a person aged 65 to 79 with breast cancer. The sample taken for sequencing was blood. V gene TRBV19 combines with J gene TRBJ2-4, with 11 bases identical to TRBD2. The CDR3, as DNA: TGTGCCAGTAGTGTCCTAGCGGGGGGCAATTTAGACATTCAGTACTTC. As protein: CASSVLAGGNLDIQYF.